Listed below are T cell receptor beta chains from one sample, sequenced in a study of blood T cell repertoires in COVID-19. Assay: immunoSEQ multiplex PCR; the TCRdb copy retains only in-frame clones and omits some. Of around 260,000 clones in the sample, 83% were seen once. Material for sequencing was peripheral blood. All receptors come from a woman in her forties or fifties who had recovered from COVID-19. Each CDR3 is given without its conserved first and last residue. Clone size is shown for a subset of rows, as once, few, many or a class of expanded clone.

abundance	v_gene	j_gene	CDR3aa
-	TRBV5-1	TRBJ2-3	ASSLLRGTDTQY
-	TRBV7-8	TRBJ1-5	ASSQRRGSPNQPQH
few	TRBV5-5	TRBJ1-2	ASSFGLDSSYGYT
-	TRBV5-5	TRBJ1-3	ASSGQVSGNTIY
-	TRBV24-1	TRBJ2-1	ATSGGLINEQF
-	TRBV4-3	TRBJ2-2	ASSREGVTGELF
once	TRBV19	TRBJ1-4	ASSRWDSNEKLF
-	TRBV19	TRBJ1-2	ASNEGYNYGYT
-	TRBV5-4	TRBJ2-2	ASSSVGFGMTGELF
-	TRBV25-1	TRBJ1-6	ASQTDEGGSPLH
-	TRBV24-1	TRBJ2-2	ATSDPSSVPGELF
once	TRBV6-5	TRBJ1-5	ASRWAANQPQH
-	TRBV19	TRBJ1-4	ASSWQAREKLF
once	TRBV9	TRBJ2-3	ASTLAGTGGDTQY
-	TRBV12-3/TRBV12-4	TRBJ2-7	ASSLARVYEQY
-	TRBV5-1	TRBJ2-2	ASETGTHTGELF
-	TRBV3-1/TRBV3-2	TRBJ2-7	ASSQPQYGYGYEQY
-	TRBV7-9	TRBJ2-1	ASSLNGPYNDNEQF
-	TRBV9	TRBJ2-1	ASSVARDRVRDEQF
-	TRBV19	TRBJ2-3	ATLAYLGDTQY
-	TRBV7-9	TRBJ2-7	ASSRDRGRYEQY
-	TRBV18	TRBJ1-5	ASSPGQAQPQH
few	TRBV7-9	TRBJ1-1	ASSLRGVPSTEAF
-	TRBV2	TRBJ1-2	ASTRGVGYGYT
-	TRBV9	TRBJ2-5	ASSADNQETQY
-	TRBV28	TRBJ1-1	ASSLIDTEAF
-	TRBV7-3	TRBJ2-1	ASSLLAGTPYNEQF
-	TRBV5-4	TRBJ1-1	ASSLEQGLTEAF
-	TRBV4-3	TRBJ1-1	ASSPETDTEAF
many	TRBV11-2	TRBJ2-7	ASSYNRDAYEQY
-	TRBV3-1/TRBV3-2	TRBJ1-2	ASSQAVSYGYT
-	TRBV11-3	TRBJ2-1	ASSLVQGGYNEQF
-	TRBV5-1	TRBJ2-7	ASSPDRAGGYYEQY
once	TRBV30	TRBJ1-4	AWSALGAANEKLF
-	TRBV13	TRBJ1-2	ASSLSQGSGYT
few	TRBV7-9	TRBJ2-3	ASSSRPSGKAIDTQY
-	TRBV18	TRBJ2-3	ASSLYWTSGSGTDTQY
-	TRBV7-9	TRBJ1-1	ASSFPGNTEAF
-	TRBV28	TRBJ2-7	ASSAGQPYEQY
once	TRBV5-1	TRBJ2-5	ASSLAPTSLETQY
-	TRBV4-3	TRBJ1-2	ASSPDRQGGYGYT
-	TRBV27	TRBJ1-2	ASSLSPRRGNYGYT
few	TRBV3-1/TRBV3-2	TRBJ2-7	ASSPTADYEQY
-	TRBV24-1	TRBJ2-1	ATSDRDRGRAFEQF
-	TRBV19	TRBJ1-2	ASSIDRKGYT
-	TRBV5-4	TRBJ2-7	ASSMASGRDMY
-	TRBV6-6	TRBJ2-7	ASSQTWDWLEQY
-	TRBV11-2	TRBJ2-2	ASSGHGSNTGELF